The present TCR beta chain was sequenced within a study of early T cells in non-severe SARS-CoV-2 infection. Whole-study context: Bulk RNA from unsorted whole blood was sequenced; chains were unpaired.

This clonotype was picked up a small number of times. The antigen remains unidentified. This CDR3 has 14 residues. In germline, CDR1 is SGHTA, CDR2 FQGNSA. V was clipped by 7 bases and J by 8 bases, with 20 bases between them. Study outcomes and limitations: Private and CD4 specificities were missed by VDJdb matching, skewed to anti-spike CD8.

cDNA molecules, individually, were tagged with unique molecular identifiers. TCRdb passed the 5' RACE reads through MiXCR, listing each CDR3 protein once. Altogether around 70,000 distinct CDR3 sequences are present, over 8% being singletons, with the ten largest covering 15% to 18%. The sequence derives from an adult who was a healthcare worker with PCR-confirmed SARS-CoV-2 infection or an uninfected control (not recorded which). V usage is TRBV7-2 and J usage is TRBJ1-2; no firm D call. The source was whole blood, collected at baseline. CDR3 nucleotide sequence: TGTGCCAGCACGATCCGGGAGAAGAGTGCCGGCTACACCTTC. Amino acid sequence: CASTIREKSAGYTF.